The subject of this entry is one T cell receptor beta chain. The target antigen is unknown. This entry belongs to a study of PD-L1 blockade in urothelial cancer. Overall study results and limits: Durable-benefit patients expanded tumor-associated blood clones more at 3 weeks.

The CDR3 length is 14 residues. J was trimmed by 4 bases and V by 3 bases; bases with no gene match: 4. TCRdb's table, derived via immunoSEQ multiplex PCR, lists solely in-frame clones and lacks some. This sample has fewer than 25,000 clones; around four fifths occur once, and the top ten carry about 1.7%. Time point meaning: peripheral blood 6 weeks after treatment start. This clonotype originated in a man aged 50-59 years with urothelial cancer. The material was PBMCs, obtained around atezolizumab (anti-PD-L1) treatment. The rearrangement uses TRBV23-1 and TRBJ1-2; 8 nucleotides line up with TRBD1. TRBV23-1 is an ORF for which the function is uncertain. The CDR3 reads CASSHLGTGYGYTF. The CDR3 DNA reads TGCGCCAGCAGTCATTTGGGGACAGGCTATGGCTACACCTTC.